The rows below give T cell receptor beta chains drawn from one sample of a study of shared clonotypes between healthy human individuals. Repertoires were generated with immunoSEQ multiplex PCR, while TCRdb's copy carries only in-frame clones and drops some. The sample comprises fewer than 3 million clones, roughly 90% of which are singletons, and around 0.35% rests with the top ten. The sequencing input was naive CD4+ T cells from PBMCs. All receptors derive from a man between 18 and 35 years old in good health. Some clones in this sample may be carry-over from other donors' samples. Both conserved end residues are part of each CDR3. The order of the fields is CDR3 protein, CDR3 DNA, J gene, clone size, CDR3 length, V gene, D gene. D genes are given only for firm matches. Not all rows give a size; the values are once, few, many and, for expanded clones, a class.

cdr3_aa: CASSPGTGGSNEQFF
cdr3_nt: TGTGCCAGCAGCCCCGGGACAGGGGGCAGCAATGAGCAGTTCTTC
j_call: TRBJ2-1
clone_size: NA
cdr3_length: 15
v_call: TRBV7-9
d_call: TRBD1

cdr3_aa: CASRDRAYEQYF
cdr3_nt: TGTGCCAGCAGGGACAGAGCCTACGAGCAGTACTTC
j_call: TRBJ2-7
clone_size: NA
cdr3_length: 12
v_call: TRBV6-5
d_call: NA

cdr3_aa: CASSSTAAQRANEQFF
cdr3_nt: TGTGCCAGTAGTTCCACAGCGGCCCAGCGGGCGAATGAGCAGTTCTTC
j_call: TRBJ2-1
clone_size: NA
cdr3_length: 16
v_call: TRBV19
d_call: NA

cdr3_aa: CAWSVEIEAFF
cdr3_nt: TGTGCCTGGAGTGTTGAAATCGAAGCTTTCTTT
j_call: TRBJ1-1
clone_size: NA
cdr3_length: 11
v_call: TRBV30
d_call: NA

cdr3_aa: CASSESNQPQHF
cdr3_nt: TGTGCCAGCAGTGAGAGCAATCAGCCCCAGCATTTT
j_call: TRBJ1-5
clone_size: few
cdr3_length: 12
v_call: TRBV2
d_call: NA

cdr3_aa: CASSYLSGPGQGSGYTF
cdr3_nt: TGTGCCAGCAGTTATCTGTCCGGTCCGGGACAGGGGTCTGGCTACACCTTC
j_call: TRBJ1-2
clone_size: NA
cdr3_length: 17
v_call: TRBV27
d_call: TRBD1

cdr3_aa: CASSLTGTEAFF
cdr3_nt: TGTGCCAGCAGTTTAACAGGTACTGAAGCTTTCTTT
j_call: TRBJ1-1
clone_size: NA
cdr3_length: 12
v_call: TRBV27
d_call: NA

cdr3_aa: CASSPTSGSYNEQFF
cdr3_nt: TGTGCCAGCTCACCTACTAGCGGCTCCTACAATGAGCAGTTCTTC
j_call: TRBJ2-1
clone_size: NA
cdr3_length: 15
v_call: TRBV18
d_call: TRBD2

cdr3_aa: CASSLGMNSYNEQFF
cdr3_nt: TGTGCCAGCAGCTTAGGGATGAACTCCTACAATGAGCAGTTCTTC
j_call: TRBJ2-1
clone_size: NA
cdr3_length: 15
v_call: TRBV13
d_call: NA

cdr3_aa: CASSRDRNSNQPQHF
cdr3_nt: TGTGCCAGTAGTCGGGACAGGAATAGCAATCAGCCCCAGCATTTT
j_call: TRBJ1-5
clone_size: NA
cdr3_length: 15
v_call: TRBV19
d_call: TRBD1